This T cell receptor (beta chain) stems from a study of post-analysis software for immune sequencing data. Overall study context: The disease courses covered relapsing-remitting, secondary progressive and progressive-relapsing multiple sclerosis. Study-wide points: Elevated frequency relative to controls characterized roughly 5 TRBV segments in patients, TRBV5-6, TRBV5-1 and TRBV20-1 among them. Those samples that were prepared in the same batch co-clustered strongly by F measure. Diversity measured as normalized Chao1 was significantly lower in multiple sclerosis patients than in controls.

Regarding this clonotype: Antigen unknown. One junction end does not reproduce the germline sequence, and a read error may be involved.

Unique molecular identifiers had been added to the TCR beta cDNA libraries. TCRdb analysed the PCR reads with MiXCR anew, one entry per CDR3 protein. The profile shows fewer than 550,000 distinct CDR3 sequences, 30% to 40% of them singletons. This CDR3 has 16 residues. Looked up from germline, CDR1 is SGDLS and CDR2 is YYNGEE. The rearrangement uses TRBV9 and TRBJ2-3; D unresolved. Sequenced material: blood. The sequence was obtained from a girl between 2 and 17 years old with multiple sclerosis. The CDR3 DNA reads TGTGCCGGCAGCGTAACGGCGCTCCCACTCGCAGATACGCAGTATTTT. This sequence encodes CAGSVTALPLADTQYF.